These T cell receptor beta chains were read from a single sample in a study of beta chain features in type 1 diabetes. The protocol was immunoSEQ multiplex PCR, while the TCRdb copy is restricted to in-frame clones and leaves out a portion. Among 620,000 or so clones listed, around 15% were seen once. The source material was naive CD4+ T cells from blood. The source of these receptors is a man younger than 35 in good health. Each CDR3 is given with its conserved first and last residue. D genes are given only for firm matches. The size field is filled for only some rows; it gives once, few, many or a size class.

d_call,j_call,v_call,clone_size,cdr3_aa,cdr3_nt
NA,TRBJ2-7,TRBV5-1,few,CASSPQGSSYEQYF,TGCGCCAGCAGCCCCCAGGGATCCTCCTACGAGCAGTACTTC
TRBD1,TRBJ1-2,TRBV19,NA,CASTALVGQGKIERGYTF,TGTGCCAGTACTGCTCTGGTTGGACAGGGGAAGATCGAGAGGGGCTACACCTTC
NA,TRBJ2-5,TRBV29-1,NA,CSVEGHRAQETQYF,TGCAGCGTTGAGGGGCACAGGGCCCAAGAGACCCAGTACTTC
NA,TRBJ1-1,TRBV29-1,NA,CSVEGETEAFF,TGCAGCGTTGAAGGGGAGACTGAAGCTTTCTTT
NA,TRBJ1-2,TRBV6-5,NA,CAGRFAGGYGYTF,TGTGCCGGCCGGTTCGCGGGTGGCTATGGCTACACCTTC
NA,TRBJ2-7,TRBV9,NA,CASSVDNGFYEQYF,TGTGCCAGCAGCGTAGACAACGGATTCTACGAGCAGTACTTC
TRBD1,TRBJ2-1,TRBV27,NA,CASSLPGTGLANEQFF,TGTGCCAGCAGTTTACCCGGGACAGGGTTGGCCAATGAGCAGTTCTTC
TRBD1,TRBJ1-5,TRBV28,NA,CASRIGTGGKSNQPQHF,TGTGCCAGCAGGATCGGGACAGGGGGCAAGAGCAATCAGCCCCAGCATTTT
NA,TRBJ2-5,TRBV9,NA,CASSVGTGTGETQYF,TGTGCCAGCAGCGTAGGGACGGGGACGGGGGAGACCCAGTACTTC
NA,TRBJ1-4,TRBV4-3,NA,CASSQGGGAQEKLFF,TGCGCCAGCAGCCAAGGAGGGGGGGCGCAAGAAAAACTGTTTTTT
NA,TRBJ2-7,TRBV7-2,NA,CASSSRRRGFAEEQYF,TGTGCCAGCAGCTCCAGACGTCGGGGGTTCGCGGAGGAGCAGTACTTC
TRBD2,TRBJ2-1,TRBV19,NA,CASSATSALSYNEQFF,TGTGCCAGTAGTGCGACTAGCGCCCTTTCCTACAATGAGCAGTTCTTC
NA,TRBJ1-2,TRBV28,few,CASSLSSHGYTF,TGTGCCAGCAGTTTATCTTCCCATGGCTACACCTTC
NA,TRBJ1-4,TRBV19,NA,CASSRPGDGEKLFF,TGTGCCAGTAGTCGTCCAGGGGATGGTGAAAAACTGTTTTTT
NA,TRBJ2-7,TRBV6-1,NA,CASNREPSSYEQYF,TGTGCCAGCAACCGTGAGCCGAGCTCCTACGAGCAGTACTTC
NA,TRBJ2-7,TRBV9,NA,CASSVAGDGYYEQYF,TGTGCCAGCAGCGTAGCAGGAGACGGATACTACGAGCAGTACTTC
TRBD2,TRBJ2-3,TRBV5-1,NA,CASSGRTSGRALSPDTQYF,TGCGCCAGCAGCGGAAGGACTAGCGGGAGGGCCCTTTCGCCAGATACGCAGTATTTT
NA,TRBJ2-5,TRBV14,NA,CASSHPGLMGETQYF,TGTGCCAGCAGTCACCCGGGGTTGATGGGAGAGACCCAGTACTTC
TRBD2,TRBJ2-5,TRBV28,NA,CASSLSRLAGDQETQYF,TGTGCCAGCAGTTTATCGAGGCTAGCGGGGGACCAAGAGACCCAGTACTTC
TRBD1,TRBJ2-1,TRBV12-5,NA,CASGTGNSNEQFF,TGTGCTAGTGGGACAGGGAACTCCAATGAGCAGTTCTTC
TRBD1,TRBJ2-1,TRBV2,few,CASSEDRGSYNEQFF,TGTGCCAGCAGTGAGGACAGGGGTAGCTACAATGAGCAGTTCTTC
NA,TRBJ2-3,TRBV18,NA,CASSPRDTQYF,TGTGCCAGCTCACCTAGGGATACGCAGTATTTT
TRBD1,TRBJ2-7,TRBV7-9,few,CASSLDRESTYEQYF,TGTGCCAGCAGCCTCGACAGGGAGTCGACCTACGAGCAGTACTTC
NA,TRBJ1-2,TRBV4-3,NA,CASSQEATVNYGYTF,TGCGCCAGCAGCCAAGAAGCAACCGTCAACTATGGCTACACCTTC
NA,TRBJ2-5,TRBV25-1,NA,CASSELKETQYF,TGTGCCAGCAGTGAGCTCAAAGAGACCCAGTACTTC
TRBD1,TRBJ1-2,TRBV30,few,CAWDPLQGLKGYTF,TGTGCCTGGGACCCCTTACAGGGGCTGAAGGGCTACACCTTC
TRBD1,TRBJ2-7,TRBV14,many,CASSQLDRGYEQYF,TGTGCCAGCAGCCAATTGGACAGGGGATACGAGCAGTACTTC
NA,TRBJ1-4,TRBV30,few,CAWSAHLAGAENEKLFF,TGTGCCTGGAGTGCACACCTCGCCGGGGCAGAGAATGAAAAACTGTTTTTT
NA,TRBJ2-7,TRBV7-9,few,CASMRGGVLPHEQYF,TGTGCCAGCATGCGCGGCGGGGTCCTCCCCCACGAGCAGTACTTC
TRBD1,TRBJ2-1,TRBV7-2,few,CASRSTGSSYNEQFF,TGTGCCAGCAGGTCGACAGGGAGCTCCTACAATGAGCAGTTCTTC
TRBD2,TRBJ2-1,TRBV5-8,NA,CASTRRLADNEQFF,TGTGCCAGCACGCGCCGGCTAGCGGACAATGAGCAGTTCTTC
NA,TRBJ1-2,TRBV11-2,NA,CASSLEASNYGYTF,TGTGCCAGCAGCTTAGAAGCTTCTAACTATGGCTACACCTTC
TRBD1,TRBJ1-3,TRBV29-1,few,CSVSQGRSGNTIYF,TGCAGCGTTTCACAGGGGAGGTCTGGAAACACCATATATTTT
NA,TRBJ2-1,TRBV4-2,few,CASSPSRNEQFF,TGTGCCAGCAGCCCGTCCAGGAATGAGCAGTTCTTC
NA,TRBJ2-3,TRBV7-9,NA,CASSRSGIQDTQYF,TGTGCCAGCAGCCGATCAGGCATCCAAGATACGCAGTATTTT
NA,TRBJ1-2,TRBV29-1,few,CSVDALGKGSYGYTF,TGCAGCGTCGACGCTTTGGGGAAGGGTAGCTATGGCTACACCTTC
NA,TRBJ2-1,TRBV19,NA,CASSIVASREQFF,TGTGCCAGTAGTATTGTAGCATCTCGCGAGCAGTTCTTC
NA,TRBJ1-2,TRBV7-9,NA,CASSLSTRDVNYGYTF,TGTGCCAGCAGCCTATCTACCCGGGACGTTAACTATGGCTACACCTTC
NA,TRBJ1-5,TRBV18,few,CASSPGLGDQPQHF,TGTGCCAGCTCACCAGGCCTAGGGGATCAGCCCCAGCATTTT
NA,TRBJ2-3,TRBV6-1,NA,CASNPHRTDTQYF,TGTGCCAGCAACCCCCATCGGACAGATACGCAGTATTTT
NA,TRBJ2-5,TRBV2,NA,CASRLGEGRARQETQYF,TGTGCCAGCAGACTAGGAGAGGGGCGGGCCAGACAAGAGACCCAGTACTTC